These 3 T cell receptor beta chains were all obtained from the same sample, sequenced in a study of breast tumors, draining lymph nodes, adjacent tissues. Breast cancer patients provided tissue from their axillary draining lymph nodes. TCRdb analysed the multiplex PCR reads with MiXCR anew, one entry per CDR3 protein. Of under 150,000 distinct CDR3 sequences in the sample, approximately 20% are singletons; the top ten hold approximately 2.7%. Sequenced: axillary lymph node tissue. These receptors all stem from a female donor with breast cancer. Some clones in this sample may be carry-over from other donors' samples.

This clonotype was counted many times. Here the CDR3 DNA reads TGTGCCAGCAGTTCCCGGGACCGGGAATGGAATCAGCCCCAGCATTTT. This encodes CASSSRDREWNQPQHF. The chain carries TRBV2 and TRBJ1-5; perhaps TRBD1 as D (5 bases). The CDR3 has 16 amino acids. Germline CDR1 reads SNHLY; CDR2 reads FYNNEI. With 5 bases removed from V and 4 bases from J, the gap between germline ends came to 18 bases. Variable domain in full (rest from reference TRBV2 and TRBJ1-5): EPEVTQTPSHQVTQMGQEVILRCVPISNHLYFYWYRQILGQKVEFLVSFYNNEISEKSEIFDDQFSVERPDGSNFTLKIRSTKLEDSAMYFCASSSRDREWNQPQHFGDGTRLSIL.

This clonotype was picked up many times. The chain combines TRBV7-3 with TRBJ2-3; 9 bases map to TRBD1. Germline V gives CDR1 SGHTA, CDR2 FQGTGA. V trimming: 5 bases; J trimming: 6 bases; junction bases outside the gene matches: 24. This CDR3 region has 20 residues. In DNA form, the CDR3 reads TGTGCCAGCAGCGACAATAGGTTTCGGACAGGGGAGGCTCCGGAGGATACGCAGTATTTT. This sequence encodes CASSDNRFRTGEAPEDTQYF.

Ten or more counts support this clonotype. V and J are TRBV5-4 and TRBJ2-3, with 7 bases aligning to TRBD2. CDR3 length: 14 residues. Germline V gene data show CDR1 as SGHNT and CDR2 as YYREEE (reference sequence). V dropped 9 bases and J dropped 3; count of bases not matched to a gene: 10. The CDR3 DNA reads TGTGCCACTCGTGGGGAGGGCCTTACAGATACGCAGTATTTT. Translated, it gives CATRGEGLTDTQYF.